The T cell receptor beta chain under discussion was sequenced for a study of T-cell memory formation after mild COVID-19. A word on this clonotype: Its target is not known.

From the 5' RACE reads, TCRdb called clonotypes with MiXCR, one entry per CDR3 protein. Among around 190,000 distinct CDR3 sequences listed, about 18% were seen once. In germline, CDR1 is SEHNR, CDR2 FQNEAQ (reference sequence). After removal of 1 base from V and 7 bases from J, the junction contained 5 bases not matched to a gene. The CDR3 is 15 amino acids. Overall study results and limits: Second-wave clones with a day 37 peak had unconfirmed SARS-CoV-2 specificity. CD8+ contracting clones occupied EMRA, while CD4+ ones occupied mainly CM and EM.

The sample was PBMCs or a T cell subset sorted from them (not recorded which). The chain has TRBV7-9 and TRBJ2-1, with 9 bases fitting TRBD1. The TCR originated in a man aged 18-30 years who had mild COVID-19 (a few samples of this study predate the infection). Cell type and time point are not known. Here the CDR3 reads CASSLGGTGQNEQFF. CDR3 nucleotides: TGTGCCAGCAGCTTAGGGGGGACAGGGCAGAATGAGCAGTTCTTC.